What follows is one T cell receptor (beta chain) and its context. The antigen is undetermined. Primers for the PCR totalled 60 Vbeta and 13 Jbeta. Assay used: immunoSEQ multiplex PCR; TCRdb lists only in-frame clones, some missing. The sample has some 75,000 clones. The data derive from a study of cytomegalovirus exposure and HLA in healthy donors. General study results and limits: In an earlier analysis, most TCR beta V segments were productive about 87% or about 30% of the time.

This CDR3 has 14 residues. Trimming pared 1 base from V and 9 bases from J, leaving 10 bases between. The germline CDR1 and CDR2 sequences are SEHNR and FQNEAQ (reference sequence). The sequence derives from a boy younger than 18 in good health and CMV-seronegative. The sequencing input was PBMCs. The chain links TRBV7-9 to TRBJ1-6, with D possibly TRBD1 on 5 matching bases. The CDR3: CASSLGQLGSPLHF. For the CDR3, the DNA is TGTGCCAGCAGCTTAGGACAGTTAGGTTCACCCCTCCACTTT.